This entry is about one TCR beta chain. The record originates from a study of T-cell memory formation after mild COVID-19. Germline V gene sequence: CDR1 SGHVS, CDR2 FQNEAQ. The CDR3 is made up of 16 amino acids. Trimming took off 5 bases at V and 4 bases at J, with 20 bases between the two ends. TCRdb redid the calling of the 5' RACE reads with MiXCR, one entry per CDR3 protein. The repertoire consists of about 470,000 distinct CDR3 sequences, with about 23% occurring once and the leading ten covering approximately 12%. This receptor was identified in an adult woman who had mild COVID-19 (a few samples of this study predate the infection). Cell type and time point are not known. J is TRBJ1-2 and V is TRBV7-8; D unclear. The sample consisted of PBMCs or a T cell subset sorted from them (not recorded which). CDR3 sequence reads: CASSEWGAGVGYGYTF. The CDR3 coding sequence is TGTGCCAGCAGCGAGTGGGGTGCGGGCGTTGGCTATGGCTACACCTTC.